This TCR beta chain was captured in a study of identical twins. The cDNA had a unique molecular identifier and a template-switch universal primer site. From the 5' RACE reads, TCRdb called clonotypes with MiXCR, one entry per CDR3 protein. The data show 1.5 million to 2 million distinct CDR3 sequences, less than 40% seen once. Study-level points and caveats: A lower insertion count was a feature of abundant cord blood beta clonotypes, with no such feature in memory repertoires.

On this clonotype itself: Antigen unknown. No DNA is shown, since the ends of the CDR3 on it are uncertain; the CDR3 is the one TCRdb lists.

The CDR3 has 12 amino acids, counting both end residues. The germline CDR1 and CDR2 sequences are MNHEY and SMNVEV (reference sequence). The rearrangement links TRBV27 to TRBJ1-2. Specimen: cord blood. This receptor was taken from a newborn girl in good health. The CDR3: CANSSSGRGYTF.